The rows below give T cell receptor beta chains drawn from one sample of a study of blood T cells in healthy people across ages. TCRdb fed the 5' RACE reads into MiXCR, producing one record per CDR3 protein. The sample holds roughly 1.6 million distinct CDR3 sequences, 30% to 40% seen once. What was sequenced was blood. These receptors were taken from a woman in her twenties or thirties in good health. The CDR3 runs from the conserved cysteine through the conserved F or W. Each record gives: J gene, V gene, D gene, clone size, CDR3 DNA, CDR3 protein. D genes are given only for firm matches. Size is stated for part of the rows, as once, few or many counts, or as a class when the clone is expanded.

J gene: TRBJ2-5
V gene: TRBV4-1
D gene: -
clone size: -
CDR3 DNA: TGCGCCAGCAGCCAAGATCTGCCCTCCCCGGCCCAGTACTTC
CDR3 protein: CASSQDLPSPAQYF

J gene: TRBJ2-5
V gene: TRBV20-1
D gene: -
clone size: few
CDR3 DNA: TGCAGTGCTAGGAAAATGACATTTCAAGAGACCCAGTACTTC
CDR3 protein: CSARKMTFQETQYF

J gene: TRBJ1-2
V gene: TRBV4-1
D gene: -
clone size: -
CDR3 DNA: TGCGCCAGCAGCCAAGAACGGCCCGGGAACTATGGCCACACCTTC
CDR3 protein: CASSQERPGNYGHTF

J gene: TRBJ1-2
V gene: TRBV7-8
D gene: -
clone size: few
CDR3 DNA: TGTGCCAGCAGCCTGGCCCCCGGGGGCTACACCTTC
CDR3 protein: CASSLAPGGYTF

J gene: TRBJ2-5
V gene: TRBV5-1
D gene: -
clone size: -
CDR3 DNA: TGCGCCAGCAGCTTGGCCGAGACCCCGGAGACCCAGTACTTC
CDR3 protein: CASSLAETPETQYF

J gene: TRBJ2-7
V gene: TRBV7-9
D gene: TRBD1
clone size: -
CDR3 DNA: TGTGCCAGCAGCTGGGACAGCCTCGGAGAGCAGTACTTC
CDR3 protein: CASSWDSLGEQYF

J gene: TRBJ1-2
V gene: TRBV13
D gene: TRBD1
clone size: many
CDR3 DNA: TGTGCCAGCAGCTCGGGGACAGAATATACCAATGGCTACACCTTC
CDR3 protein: CASSSGTEYTNGYTF

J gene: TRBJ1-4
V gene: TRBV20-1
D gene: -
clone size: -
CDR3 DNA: TGCAGCCCTTTCCTCAGCGGAAATGAAAAACTGTTTTTT
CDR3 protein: CSPFLSGNEKLFF

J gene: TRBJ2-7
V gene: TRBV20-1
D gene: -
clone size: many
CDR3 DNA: TGCAGTGCTAGACCTAGAATTCCCTTTAACGAGCAGTACTTC
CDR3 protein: CSARPRIPFNEQYF

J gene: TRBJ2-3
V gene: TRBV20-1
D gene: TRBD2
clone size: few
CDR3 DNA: TGCAGTGCTAGAGATATACTAGCGGGAGCCTCTAGCACAGATACGCAGTATTTT
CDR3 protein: CSARDILAGASSTDTQYF

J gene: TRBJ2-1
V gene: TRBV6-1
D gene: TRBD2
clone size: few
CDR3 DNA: TGTGCCAGCAGGGGGACTAGCGGTTACAACAATGAGCAGTTCTTC
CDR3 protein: CASRGTSGYNNEQFF

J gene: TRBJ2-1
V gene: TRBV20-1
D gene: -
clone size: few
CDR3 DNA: TGCAGTGCTAGAGATCTGGGGGACTCCTACAATGAGCAGTTCTTC
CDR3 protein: CSARDLGDSYNEQFF

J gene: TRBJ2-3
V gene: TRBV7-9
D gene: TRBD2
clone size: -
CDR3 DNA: TGTGCGGGGGGACTAGCGGAGCCAGATACGCAGTATTTT
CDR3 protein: CAGGLAEPDTQYF

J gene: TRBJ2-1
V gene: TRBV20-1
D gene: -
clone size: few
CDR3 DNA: TGCAGTGCTAGAGATACCCCCAGTAGCATTGAGCAGTTCTTC
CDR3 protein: CSARDTPSSIEQFF

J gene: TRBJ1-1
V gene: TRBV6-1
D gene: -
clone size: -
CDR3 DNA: TGTGCCAGCAGTGAATTGGCCGGGCGGGCTTTCTTT
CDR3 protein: CASSELAGRAFF

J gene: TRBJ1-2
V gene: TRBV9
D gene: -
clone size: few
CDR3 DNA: TGTGCCAGCAGCGTAGATCCGGGACCCTATGGCTACACCTTC
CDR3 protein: CASSVDPGPYGYTF

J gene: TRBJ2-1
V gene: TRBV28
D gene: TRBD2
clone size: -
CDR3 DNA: TGTGCCAGCAGTTTTTGGGTGGCGGGAGGTCGTAATGAGCAGTTCTTC
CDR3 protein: CASSFWVAGGRNEQFF

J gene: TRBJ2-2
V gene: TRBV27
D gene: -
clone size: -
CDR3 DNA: TGTGTCAGCAGTGCGCTCCGGGGGCGGGGCAACACCGGGGAGCTGTTTTTT
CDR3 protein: CVSSALRGRGNTGELFF

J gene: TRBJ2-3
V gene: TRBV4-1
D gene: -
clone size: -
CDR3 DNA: TGCGCCAGCAGCCAAGATCATCCTGCTACTAGCACAGATACGCAGTATTTT
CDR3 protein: CASSQDHPATSTDTQYF

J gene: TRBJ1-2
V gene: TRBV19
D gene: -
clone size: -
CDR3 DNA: TGTGCCAGTAGTGAGCAGTTGAACTATGGCTACACCTTC
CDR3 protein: CASSEQLNYGYTF

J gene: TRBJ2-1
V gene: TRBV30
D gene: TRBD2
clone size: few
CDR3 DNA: TGTGCCGGCTCCGGTCGCGGGAGGGCCAATGAGCAGTTCTTC
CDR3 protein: CAGSGRGRANEQFF

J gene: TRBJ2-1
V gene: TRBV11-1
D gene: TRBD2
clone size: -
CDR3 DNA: TGTGCCAGCAGCTTAGTCTCTGGACTAGCGGACAATGAGCAGTTCTTC
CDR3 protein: CASSLVSGLADNEQFF

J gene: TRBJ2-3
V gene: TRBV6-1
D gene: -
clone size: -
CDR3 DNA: TGTGCCAGCAGTGAAGGGGTCGGTAACACAGATACGCAGTATTTT
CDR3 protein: CASSEGVGNTDTQYF

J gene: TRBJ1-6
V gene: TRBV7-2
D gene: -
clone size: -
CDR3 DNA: TGTGCCAGCAGCTTTTACGCGGCCTACGGACCCCTCCACTTT
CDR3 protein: CASSFYAAYGPLHF

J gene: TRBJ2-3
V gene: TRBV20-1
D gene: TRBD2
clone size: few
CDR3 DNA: TGCAGTGCTGAGTCGGGGGACGGGGGGGCCACAGATACGCAGTATTTT
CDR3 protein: CSAESGDGGATDTQYF

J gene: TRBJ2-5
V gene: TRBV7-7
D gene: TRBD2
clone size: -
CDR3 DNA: TGTGCCAGCAGCTCAGCGGGACTCCAGGAGACCCAGTACTTC
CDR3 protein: CASSSAGLQETQYF

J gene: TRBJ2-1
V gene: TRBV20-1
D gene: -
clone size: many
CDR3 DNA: TGCAGTGCTAGAGGCCCCCGCGGGAACAATGAGCAGTTCTTC
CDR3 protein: CSARGPRGNNEQFF

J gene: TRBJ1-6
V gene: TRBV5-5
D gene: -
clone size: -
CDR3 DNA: TGTGCCAGCAGCGCCGACGGTGGGTTTAGCTCCTATAATTCACCCCTCCACTTT
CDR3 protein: CASSADGGFSSYNSPLHF

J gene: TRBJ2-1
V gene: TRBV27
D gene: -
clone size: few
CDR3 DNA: TGTGCCATCCTCGCCAGGAGGAGCTACAATGAGCAGTTCTTC
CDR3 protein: CAILARRSYNEQFF

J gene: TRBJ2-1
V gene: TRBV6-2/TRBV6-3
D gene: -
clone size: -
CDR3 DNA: TGTGCCAGCAGTCGTACGGGGCCCCGAATTCGGGGGCAGTTCTTC
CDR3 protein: CASSRTGPRIRGQFF

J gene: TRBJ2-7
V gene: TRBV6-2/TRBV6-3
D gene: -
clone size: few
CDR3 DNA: TGTGCCAGCAGCCGGGGGCTAGCCCTGAGTGGGCTCCACGAGCAGTACTTC
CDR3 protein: CASSRGLALSGLHEQYF

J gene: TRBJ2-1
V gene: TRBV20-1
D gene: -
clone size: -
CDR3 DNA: TGTAGTGCTAGAGATCTTTACAGAAGTTACGAGCAGTTCTTC
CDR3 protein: CSARDLYRSYEQFF

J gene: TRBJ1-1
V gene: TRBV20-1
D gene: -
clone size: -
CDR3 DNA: TGCAGTGCAACCGGGATTGGGGTCGTGGTCAACACTGAAGCTTTCTTT
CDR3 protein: CSATGIGVVVNTEAFF

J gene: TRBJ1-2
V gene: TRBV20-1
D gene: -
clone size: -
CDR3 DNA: TGCAGTGCTTCCCCGGTGAATGGCTACACCTTC
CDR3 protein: CSASPVNGYTF

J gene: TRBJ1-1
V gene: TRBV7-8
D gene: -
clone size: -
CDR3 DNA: TGTGCCAGCAGCTCTACAGGGTCGAAGAACACTGAAGCTTTCTTT
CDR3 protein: CASSSTGSKNTEAFF

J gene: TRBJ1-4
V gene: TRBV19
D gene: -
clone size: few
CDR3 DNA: TGTGCCAGTCGTCCGAGGGGCGAAAAACTGTTTTTT
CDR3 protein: CASRPRGEKLFF

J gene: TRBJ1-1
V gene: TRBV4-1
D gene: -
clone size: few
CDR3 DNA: TGCGCCAGCAGTCCCCTCCAGGGCGGTGGGAACACTGAAGCTTTCTTT
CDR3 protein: CASSPLQGGGNTEAFF